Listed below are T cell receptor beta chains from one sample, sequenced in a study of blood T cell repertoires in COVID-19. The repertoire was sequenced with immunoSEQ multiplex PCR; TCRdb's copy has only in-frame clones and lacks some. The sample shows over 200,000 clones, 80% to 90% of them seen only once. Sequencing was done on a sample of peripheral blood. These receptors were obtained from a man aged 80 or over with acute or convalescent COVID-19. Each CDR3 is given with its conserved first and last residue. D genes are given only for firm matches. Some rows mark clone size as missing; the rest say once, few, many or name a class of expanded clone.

cdr3_nt: TGTGCCAGCAGTTTGCGGGGGTTAGAGACCCAGTACTTC; cdr3_aa: CASSLRGLETQYF; cdr3_length: 13; clone_size: .; d_call: TRBD2; v_call: TRBV6-5; j_call: TRBJ2-5
cdr3_nt: TGTGCCAGCAGTTTGGGACAGGGGAACAATCAGCCCCAGCATTTT; cdr3_aa: CASSLGQGNNQPQHF; cdr3_length: 15; clone_size: .; d_call: TRBD1; v_call: TRBV28; j_call: TRBJ1-5
cdr3_nt: TGTGCCAGCAGCCCCTACCAGGGGGCGAGCTATGGCTACACCTTC; cdr3_aa: CASSPYQGASYGYTF; cdr3_length: 15; clone_size: .; d_call: TRBD1; v_call: TRBV9; j_call: TRBJ1-2
cdr3_nt: TGTGCCAGCAGTTCCAGGGAATCACGTTCACCCCTCCACTTT; cdr3_aa: CASSSRESRSPLHF; cdr3_length: 14; clone_size: .; d_call: .; v_call: TRBV27; j_call: TRBJ1-6
cdr3_nt: TGTGCCAGCAGTTACCGGGACAGGCAATACGAGCAGTACTTC; cdr3_aa: CASSYRDRQYEQYF; cdr3_length: 14; clone_size: .; d_call: TRBD1; v_call: TRBV6-5; j_call: TRBJ2-7
cdr3_nt: TGTGCCAGTAGTGGAGACACCGGGACAGGGACCCTTAATGAAAAACTGTTTTTT; cdr3_aa: CASSGDTGTGTLNEKLFF; cdr3_length: 18; clone_size: .; d_call: TRBD1; v_call: TRBV19; j_call: TRBJ1-4
cdr3_nt: TGTGCCAGCAGCTCCTTTTTGACAGTAACCTACGAGCAGTACTTC; cdr3_aa: CASSSFLTVTYEQYF; cdr3_length: 15; clone_size: .; d_call: .; v_call: TRBV5-5; j_call: TRBJ2-7
cdr3_nt: TGTGCCAGCAGCCTTAGCGGGGGCGGCGAGGAGCAGTTCTTC; cdr3_aa: CASSLSGGGEEQFF; cdr3_length: 14; clone_size: .; d_call: TRBD2; v_call: TRBV6-5; j_call: TRBJ2-1
cdr3_nt: TGTGCCAGCAGCCCCCAAGACAGGGGGTCTGGAAACACCATATATTTT; cdr3_aa: CASSPQDRGSGNTIYF; cdr3_length: 16; clone_size: .; d_call: TRBD1; v_call: TRBV9; j_call: TRBJ1-3
cdr3_nt: TGTGCCTGGACCGCTCCCCGTCGGTTAGGGGCCAACGTCCTGACTTTC; cdr3_aa: CAWTAPRRLGANVLTF; cdr3_length: 16; clone_size: .; d_call: .; v_call: TRBV30; j_call: TRBJ2-6
cdr3_nt: TGTGCCAGCAGTGAAGGGGGGGGCATGAACACTGAAGCTTTCTTT; cdr3_aa: CASSEGGGMNTEAFF; cdr3_length: 15; clone_size: .; d_call: .; v_call: TRBV2; j_call: TRBJ1-1
cdr3_nt: TGTGCCAGCTCACCACCCGGGATGGCTCAGCCCCAGCATTTT; cdr3_aa: CASSPPGMAQPQHF; cdr3_length: 14; clone_size: .; d_call: .; v_call: TRBV18; j_call: TRBJ1-5
cdr3_nt: TGTGCCAGCAGGAAGGGAGGTACGCAGTATTTT; cdr3_aa: CASRKGGTQYF; cdr3_length: 11; clone_size: few; d_call: .; v_call: TRBV6-5; j_call: TRBJ2-3
cdr3_nt: TGTGCCAGCAGCTTAGAAAGCCCCCCATACAATGAGCAGTTCTTC; cdr3_aa: CASSLESPPYNEQFF; cdr3_length: 15; clone_size: .; d_call: .; v_call: TRBV7-8; j_call: TRBJ2-1
cdr3_nt: TGTGCCAGCAGAGGGACAGGGGTCTATAATTCACCCCTCCACTTT; cdr3_aa: CASRGTGVYNSPLHF; cdr3_length: 15; clone_size: few; d_call: TRBD1; v_call: TRBV7-9; j_call: TRBJ1-6
cdr3_nt: TGTGCCAGCAGCCAAGTTGTGGCGGCATATTACGAGCAGTACTTC; cdr3_aa: CASSQVVAAYYEQYF; cdr3_length: 15; clone_size: .; d_call: .; v_call: TRBV3-1/TRBV3-2; j_call: TRBJ2-7
cdr3_nt: TGTGCCAGCAGTTTAGGCACCGGGTCTTCCACCGGGGAGCTGTTTTTT; cdr3_aa: CASSLGTGSSTGELFF; cdr3_length: 16; clone_size: few; d_call: .; v_call: TRBV28; j_call: TRBJ2-2
cdr3_nt: TGCGCCAGCAGCTTGGCCTTGGGGCTGATAAACACTGAAGCTTTCTTT; cdr3_aa: CASSLALGLINTEAFF; cdr3_length: 16; clone_size: once; d_call: .; v_call: TRBV5-1; j_call: TRBJ1-1
cdr3_nt: TGTGCCAGCAGCCTTTCAGGGCCAGCCGTCGAGCAGTACTTC; cdr3_aa: CASSLSGPAVEQYF; cdr3_length: 14; clone_size: .; d_call: .; v_call: TRBV28; j_call: TRBJ2-7
cdr3_nt: TGTGCCATCAGGAGACAGGTTTCTGGAAACACCATATATTTT; cdr3_aa: CAIRRQVSGNTIYF; cdr3_length: 14; clone_size: .; d_call: .; v_call: TRBV10-3; j_call: TRBJ1-3
cdr3_nt: TGTGCCAGCCAGGGCGCACTTGAAGCTTTCTTT; cdr3_aa: CASQGALEAFF; cdr3_length: 11; clone_size: .; d_call: .; v_call: TRBV19; j_call: TRBJ1-1
cdr3_nt: TGTGCCAGTAGTATAGGTCCGTTGCAAGAGACCCAGTACTTC; cdr3_aa: CASSIGPLQETQYF; cdr3_length: 14; clone_size: .; d_call: .; v_call: TRBV19; j_call: TRBJ2-5
cdr3_nt: TGTGCCAGCAGTTCCGTTAACAATGAGCAGTTCTTC; cdr3_aa: CASSSVNNEQFF; cdr3_length: 12; clone_size: .; d_call: .; v_call: TRBV6-5; j_call: TRBJ2-1
cdr3_nt: TGTGCCAGCAGTTTAAAGTCGCCGGGTAGAAACACCATATATTTT; cdr3_aa: CASSLKSPGRNTIYF; cdr3_length: 15; clone_size: few; d_call: .; v_call: TRBV28; j_call: TRBJ1-3
cdr3_nt: TGTGCCAGCAGCTCTGGACAGGGAGGGACCCAGTACTTC; cdr3_aa: CASSSGQGGTQYF; cdr3_length: 13; clone_size: .; d_call: TRBD1; v_call: TRBV11-2; j_call: TRBJ2-5
cdr3_nt: TGTGCCAGTAGATCTAGGAGTGGACAGGGTAGAGATACGCAGTATTTT; cdr3_aa: CASRSRSGQGRDTQYF; cdr3_length: 16; clone_size: .; d_call: TRBD1; v_call: TRBV19; j_call: TRBJ2-3
cdr3_nt: TGTGCCAGCAGCGAAAAGTTAGGGGCCAGGGAGCAGTTCTTC; cdr3_aa: CASSEKLGAREQFF; cdr3_length: 14; clone_size: few; d_call: .; v_call: TRBV7-9; j_call: TRBJ2-1
cdr3_nt: TGTGCCAGCAGCTCCTGGGCCAGGGGAGCCCAGCATTTT; cdr3_aa: CASSSWARGAQHF; cdr3_length: 13; clone_size: few; d_call: .; v_call: TRBV7-2; j_call: TRBJ1-5
cdr3_nt: TGTGCCAGCAGCCTGCAGGGGGGTAATCAGCCCCAGCATTTT; cdr3_aa: CASSLQGGNQPQHF; cdr3_length: 14; clone_size: .; d_call: TRBD1; v_call: TRBV7-2; j_call: TRBJ1-5
cdr3_nt: TGCGCCAGCAAGGGGTCTCCCAGTGGAAACACCATATATTTT; cdr3_aa: CASKGSPSGNTIYF; cdr3_length: 14; clone_size: .; d_call: .; v_call: TRBV10-1; j_call: TRBJ1-3
cdr3_nt: TGTGCCAGCAGTCTACAGGGCGATCAGCCCCAGCATTTT; cdr3_aa: CASSLQGDQPQHF; cdr3_length: 13; clone_size: many; d_call: .; v_call: TRBV2; j_call: TRBJ1-5
cdr3_nt: TGTGCCAGCAGCTTACGGCGGGGGAGCTCCTACGAGCAGTACTTC; cdr3_aa: CASSLRRGSSYEQYF; cdr3_length: 15; clone_size: .; d_call: TRBD2; v_call: TRBV7-2; j_call: TRBJ2-7
cdr3_nt: TGTGCCAGCTCATCTGGGGCCACAGATACGCAGTATTTT; cdr3_aa: CASSSGATDTQYF; cdr3_length: 13; clone_size: .; d_call: .; v_call: TRBV18; j_call: TRBJ2-3
cdr3_nt: TGCGCCAGCAGCCAAGATCTCACTAGCGGACACCTCACAGATACGCAGTATTTT; cdr3_aa: CASSQDLTSGHLTDTQYF; cdr3_length: 18; clone_size: .; d_call: TRBD2; v_call: TRBV4-1; j_call: TRBJ2-3
cdr3_nt: TGTGCCAGCAGCTTACAGGGGGTCGGTGAAAAACTGTTTTTT; cdr3_aa: CASSLQGVGEKLFF; cdr3_length: 14; clone_size: .; d_call: TRBD1; v_call: TRBV5-4; j_call: TRBJ1-4
cdr3_nt: TGTGCCAGCAGCTTCGGACAGGGGGCAACGGGCACTGAAGCTTTCTTT; cdr3_aa: CASSFGQGATGTEAFF; cdr3_length: 16; clone_size: .; d_call: TRBD1; v_call: TRBV5-4; j_call: TRBJ1-1
cdr3_nt: TGTGCCAGTAGTACAACCCTAGCGGGAGGGTTCTACGAGCAGTACTTC; cdr3_aa: CASSTTLAGGFYEQYF; cdr3_length: 16; clone_size: once; d_call: TRBD2; v_call: TRBV19; j_call: TRBJ2-7
cdr3_nt: TGTGCCAGTAGCATGGACAGGACCTACACCGGGGAGCTGTTTTTT; cdr3_aa: CASSMDRTYTGELFF; cdr3_length: 15; clone_size: .; d_call: TRBD1; v_call: TRBV19; j_call: TRBJ2-2
cdr3_nt: TGTGCCAGCAGTTTACAGGGGTACGGAGCTTTCTTT; cdr3_aa: CASSLQGYGAFF; cdr3_length: 12; clone_size: .; d_call: .; v_call: TRBV28; j_call: TRBJ1-1
cdr3_nt: TGTGCCAGCAGCCCCCGGGACAGGGGGCCATATGGCTACACCTTC; cdr3_aa: CASSPRDRGPYGYTF; cdr3_length: 15; clone_size: .; d_call: TRBD1; v_call: TRBV3-1/TRBV3-2; j_call: TRBJ1-2